This T cell receptor (beta chain) was captured by sequencing in a study of Ad26.COV2.S vaccination and SARS-CoV-2 variants. Across the whole study: Within the COV1001 Ad26.COV2.S trial arm, the donor was enrolled. Broader study findings: Vaccinees and placebo recipients showed similar non-spike TCR breadth. Among vaccine recipients, spike-specific TCR breadth exceeded that of placebo recipients.

This clone was seen a handful of times. Its antigen is unidentified. Assay: immunoSEQ multiplex PCR; the TCRdb copy retains only in-frame clones and omits some. The sample comprises about 680,000 clones, roughly 90% of which are singletons, and approximately 1.5% rests with the top ten. Trimming cost V 5 bases and J 6 bases; bases outside gene matches: 7. The CDR3 consists of 13 residues. CDR1 and CDR2 from the germline V gene are SNHLY and FYNNEI. Stated treatment: roughly 18 received Ad26.COV2.S at low or high dose, single or two shots; 5 received placebo; per-sample allocation not given. Sampling happened 63 days after the first vaccine or placebo injection. Donation was by an adult aged 18-55 years who was in Boston.

This material consisted of peripheral blood, taken in a trial of Ad26.COV2.S vaccine versus placebo. The J gene is TRBJ2-7, the V gene TRBV2; TRBD1 aligns across 7 bases. The sequence was obtained from a person between 18 and 65 years old who received the Ad26.COV2.S COVID-19 vaccine or a placebo. The CDR3 DNA is TGTGCCAGCAGTACCGACAGGGTAGTCGAGCAGTACTTC. Amino acid sequence: CASSTDRVVEQYF.